One and the same sample provided the 21 T cell receptor beta chains below, sequenced in a study of blood T cell repertoires in COVID-19. TCRdb's table, derived via immunoSEQ multiplex PCR, lists solely in-frame clones and lacks some. The sample includes around 100,000 clones, approximately 84% seen only once; the top ten take about 24%. Sequences were obtained from peripheral blood. Receptors were obtained from a human donor in a cohort sampled during active COVID-19.

The chain links TRBV11-2 to TRBJ1-2; the D is unclear. Trimming took 2 bases from V and 5 from J, leaving 6 bases between them. Germline V gives CDR1 SGHAT, CDR2 FQNNGV. The CDR3 runs 12 residues. The CDR3 DNA reads as TGTGCCAGCAGCTTATCGGGGTATGGCTACACCTTC. As protein: CASSLSGYGYTF. The entire variable domain, with the rest obtained from reference TRBV11-2 and TRBJ1-2, is as follows: EAGVAQSPRYKIIEKRQSVAFWCNPISGHATLYWYQQILGQGPKLLIQFQNNGVVDDSQLPKDRFSAERLKGVDSTLKIQPAKLEDSAVYLCASSLSGYGYTFGSGTRLTVV.

The chain has TRBV10-3 and TRBJ1-2; D possibly corresponds to TRBD1 (6 bases). This CDR3 is 14 amino acids long. The V gene's germline CDR1 is ENHRY and CDR2 SYGVKD. V was cut by 2 bases and J by 8 bases, with 15 bases left in between. The CDR3 sequence: CAISEPRGGEGYTF. The CDR3 DNA sequence: TGTGCCATCAGTGAGCCTAGAGGGGGAGAGGGCTACACCTTC.

The chain joins TRBV3-1 (or the pseudogene TRBV3-2) to TRBJ2-7; 7 bases are a match to TRBD1. The V segment lost 0 bases and the J segment 2 bases; nucleotides outside the gene matches: 13. The CDR3 runs to 18 residues. Germline loops: CDR1 LGHDT, CDR2 YNNKEL (reference sequence). CDR3 nucleotides: TGTGCCAGCAGCCAAGAAATCGGCTTGGGGCAGGGGGCCTACGAGCAGTACTTC. This gives the protein CASSQEIGLGQGAYEQYF.

The chain has TRBV3-1 (or the pseudogene TRBV3-2) and TRBJ2-7; unclear D gene. The CDR3 has 14 residues. Germline V gene lookup returns CDR1 LGHDT and CDR2 YNNKEL (reference sequence). Trimming shortened V by 0 bases and J by 4 bases, and 10 bases separated the two germline ends. Here the CDR3 DNA reads TGTGCCAGCAGCCAAGATCCAGTTATGTACGAGCAGTACTTC. It codes for CASSQDPVMYEQYF.

The V call is TRBV3-1 (or the pseudogene TRBV3-2), the J call TRBJ2-7; tentative D call: TRBD1 (7 bases). This CDR3 region has 15 residues. Trimming shortened V by 1 base and J by 4 bases, and 14 bases separated the two germline ends. The germline V gene has CDR1 LGHDT and CDR2 YNNKEL (reference sequence). The CDR3 DNA sequence: TGTGCCAGCAGCCAAGGCGGGACAGTGCTGTACGAGCAGTACTTC. Residues: CASSQGGTVLYEQYF.

This sequence joins TRBV6-5 and TRBJ2-3, with TRBD1 matching over 8 bases. The V and J ends lost 6 bases and 2 bases, in that order; junction bases with no gene match: 4. CDR3 length: 14 amino acids. Per germline, CDR1 MNHEY and CDR2 SVGAGI. The chain's CDR3 is CASREDRATDTQYF. The CDR3, as DNA: TGTGCCAGCAGAGAGGACAGGGCCACAGATACGCAGTATTTT.

The genes are TRBV5-8 and TRBJ1-4, with unresolved D. CDR3 size: 15 residues. Germline assignment: CDR1 SGHTS and CDR2 YDEGEE. Trimming removed 4 bases at V and 3 bases at J, with 13 bases between. Here the CDR3 DNA reads TGTGCCAGCAGCACTTACAGTCGAGCTAATGAAAAACTGTTTTTT. This codes for CASSTYSRANEKLFF.

The chain employs TRBV6-1 and TRBJ1-4, with 8 nucleotides matching TRBD1. The V gene end was trimmed by 6 bases and the J gene end by 3 bases; junction bases not matched to a gene: 9. The CDR3 runs 16 residues. The germline V gene encodes CDR1 MNHNS and CDR2 SASEGT. The CDR3 protein is CASREQGGLANEKLFF. CDR3 DNA sequence: TGTGCCAGCAGGGAACAGGGGGGATTAGCTAATGAAAAACTGTTTTTT.

The chain combines TRBV2 with TRBJ2-1, with D possibly being TRBD1 (5 bases). The CDR3 has 15 residues. From germline, CDR1 is SNHLY and CDR2 FYNNEI. Trimming took 6 bases from V and 8 from J, leaving 20 bases between them. CDR3 coding DNA: TGTGCCAGCAGGACAGAGACCTCAAGGGTCCATGAGCAGTTCTTC. Translated, it gives CASRTETSRVHEQFF.

V gene TRBV7-2 combines with J gene TRBJ2-5, with a possible D match to TRBD2 (6 bases). CDR1 and CDR2 from the germline V gene are SGHTA and FQGNSA. With 0 bases removed from V and 5 bases from J, the gap between germline ends came to 13 bases. CDR3 length equals 15 residues. In nucleotides, the CDR3 is TGTGCCAGCAGCTTAGCCGGGACTCTTCTGGAGACCCAGTACTTC. This codes for CASSLAGTLLETQYF.

This clone was recorded only once. The V call is TRBV2, the J call TRBJ1-6; 9 bases line up with TRBD1. This CDR3 has 15 residues. Germline CDR1 and CDR2: SNHLY and FYNNEI. With 11 bases clipped from V and 5 bases from J, the junction kept 10 bases outside the gene matches. The CDR3 coding sequence is TGTGCCTGCTGCCCGGGACAGGGAAATAATTCACCCCTCCACTTT. Translated, it gives CACCPGQGNNSPLHF.

The chain's CDR3 is CASSVVTRTALMPQHF. The CDR3 DNA sequence: TGTGCCAGCAGCGTAGTAACCCGGACAGCCTTAATGCCCCAGCATTTT. The rearrangement uses TRBV9 and TRBJ1-5; D is perhaps TRBD1 (6 bases). Germline loops: CDR1 SGDLS, CDR2 YYNGEE. The CDR3 is made up of 16 amino acids. Trimming removed 0 bases at V and 9 bases at J, with 19 bases between.

The chain is built from TRBV28 and TRBJ2-1; D is possibly TRBD2 (6 bases). The germline V gene encodes CDR1 MDHEN and CDR2 SYDVKM. This CDR3 comprises 16 residues. V lost 2 bases and J lost 0, with 11 bases in between. The DNA for the CDR3 is TGTGCCAGCAGTTTAGTTAGCGGTAACTCCTACAATGAGCAGTTCTTC. Translation gives CASSLVSGNSYNEQFF. Using reference TRBV28 and TRBJ2-1 for the parts outside the CDR3, the full variable domain is DVKVTQSSRYLVKRTGEKVFLECVQDMDHENMFWYRQDPGLGLRLIYFSYDVKMKEKGDIPEGYSVSREKKERFSLILESASTNQTSMYLCASSLVSGNSYNEQFFGPGTRLTVL.

This clone was seen just once. The rearrangement links TRBV9 to TRBJ1-1; D perhaps matches TRBD1 (6 bases). Germline-derived CDR1 and CDR2 are SGDLS and YYNGEE. This CDR3 contains 18 residues. The V end lost 0 bases, the J end lost 3 bases, and 21 bases lay between the germline ends. This CDR3 reads CASSVGARLQGKDTEAFF. Here the CDR3 DNA reads TGTGCCAGCAGCGTAGGGGCCCGTCTACAGGGCAAGGACACTGAAGCTTTCTTT.

The chain carries TRBV27 and TRBJ2-2, with 7 bases identical to TRBD2. Per the germline V gene, CDR1 is MNHEY and CDR2 is SMNVEV (reference sequence). Losses at the gene ends were 11 bases for V and 7 bases for J; bases not matched to a gene: 13. The CDR3 totals 14 residues. The CDR3, as DNA: TGTGCCTCCCGAGGAGCGGGATTTGGCGGGGAGCTGTTTTTT. This gives the protein CASRGAGFGGELFF.

This clone is a singleton in its sample. The same CDR3 arises from other DNA sequences in this sample as well. CDR3 nucleotides: TGCGCCAGCAGCTTGGGGCTAGCGGGAGCGGGGGAGCAGTACTTC. Translation: CASSLGLAGAGEQYF. The rearrangement joins TRBV5-1 to TRBJ2-7, with 10 positions matching TRBD2. The ends lost 0 bases at V and 7 bases at J; junction bases unmatched: 7. This CDR3 is built from 15 residues. CDR1 and CDR2 from the germline V gene are SGHRS and YFSETQ.

The chain joins TRBV11-3 to TRBJ2-7; 10 bases map to TRBD1. Looked up from germline, CDR1 is SGHNT and CDR2 is YENEEA. The CDR3 runs 15 residues. V was clipped by 1 base and J by 3 bases; unmatched bases: 3. The CDR3 reads CASSLGGTGVYEQYF. The CDR3 nucleotides read TGTGCCAGCAGCTTAGGGGGGACAGGGGTCTACGAGCAGTACTTC.

This clone has only a few counts. The chain joins TRBV19 to TRBJ1-1; TRBD1 agrees at 9 bases. In germline, CDR1 is LNHDA, CDR2 SQIVND (reference sequence). The J segment lost 6 bases and the V segment lost 6 bases, leaving 11 bases of the junction unmatched. CDR3 size: 15 residues. The CDR3 region has the DNA TGTGCCAGTAGCGACCTTACAGGGGGCTGGGCTGAAGCTTTCTTT. Translation: CASSDLTGGWAEAFF.

The J gene is TRBJ1-2, the V gene TRBV7-8; D possibly corresponds to TRBD1 (6 bases). The V gene lost 7 bases and the J gene lost 8 bases, with 14 bases spanning the gap. The germline gives CDR1 SGHVS, CDR2 FQNEAQ. This CDR3 region has 12 residues. CDR3 nucleotide sequence: TGTGCCAGCACCGAGGGGGGGCGCGGCTACACCTTC. Residues: CASTEGGRGYTF.

This clone was picked up one time. CDR3 bases: TGTGCCAGCAGCCCCCGGGGGAACTATGGCTACACCTTC. Translation: CASSPRGNYGYTF. The chain recombines TRBV7-3 with TRBJ1-2; maybe TRBD1 (5 bases). V lost 5 bases, J lost 2 bases, and 9 bases lay in between. Germline values: CDR1 SGHTA, CDR2 FQGTGA. This CDR3 is 13 amino acids long.

The chain recombines TRBV2 with TRBJ1-1; 9 nucleotides match TRBD1. This CDR3 is 15 amino acids long. V lost 6 bases and J lost 3; bases outside the gene matches: 8. From germline, CDR1 is SNHLY and CDR2 FYNNEI. In DNA, the CDR3 is TGTGCCAGCAGCAGGACAGGGGATCTTGACACTGAAGCTTTCTTT. Its protein product is CASSRTGDLDTEAFF.